This record looks at one T cell receptor (beta chain) sequence and its context. Its antigen is unknown. The sample is drawn from a study of T cell responses to AZD1222 COVID-19 vaccine. Study-wide results and caveats: Among vaccine-associated CD4 TCRs, coverage spanned spike, with dominance at 160-218 and 743-854. Without day 14 samples, only post-peak T cell repertoires were studied. Females outnumbered males among donors, who were mostly white British; clonal diversity was possibly underestimated. Targets within unmutated variant regions were reportedly found for nearly half of spike-specific TCRs.

The protocol was immunoSEQ multiplex PCR, while the TCRdb copy is restricted to in-frame clones and leaves out a portion. This table holds more than 75,000 clones, roughly 90% found once. The TCR was taken from an adult who received the AZD1222 COVID-19 vaccine. The sample here was peripheral blood, taken 28 days after the second AZD1222 dose.

The CDR3 DNA reads as TGTGCCAGCAGTTTAAAGGGGACAGGGACCATGACCCTCCACTTT. Its protein product is CASSLKGTGTMTLHF. The rearrangement uses TRBV27 and TRBJ1-6; 9 bases are a match to TRBD1. The ends lost 2 bases at V and 14 bases at J; junction bases unmatched: 10. CDR3 size: 15 residues. Germline V gene sequence: CDR1 MNHEY, CDR2 SMNVEV (reference sequence).